The 21 T cell receptor beta chains below come from one sample, sequenced in a study of cytomegalovirus exposure and HLA in healthy donors. The PCR contained 60 Vbeta and 13 Jbeta primers. Assay: immunoSEQ multiplex PCR; the TCRdb copy retains only in-frame clones and omits some. The sample includes some 150,000 clones, more than 80% seen only once; the top ten take 6% to 9%. Material for sequencing was PBMCs. The receptors derive from a woman aged 30 to 39 in good health and CMV-seropositive.

In this sample, this clone turned up once. The chain employs TRBV7-2 and TRBJ2-2; 8 bases are shared with TRBD2. J gave up 3 bases and V 5 bases, and 8 bases lay outside the gene matches. Germline CDR1 and CDR2: SGHTA and FQGNSA. This CDR3 region has 16 residues. CDR3 DNA: TGTGCCAGCAGCGTATCGGCGGGGGGCTACACCGGGGAGCTGTTTTTT. It codes for CASSVSAGGYTGELFF.

The genes are TRBV19 and TRBJ2-1; tentatively, D is TRBD1 (6 bases). Germline CDR1 and CDR2: LNHDA and SQIVND (reference sequence). The CDR3 runs to 14 residues. V lost 8 bases, J lost 3 bases, and 14 bases lay in between. The CDR3 region is CASSWGHIYNEQFF. In nucleotides, the CDR3 is TGTGCCAGTTCCTGGGGACACATCTACAATGAGCAGTTCTTC.

The chain joins TRBV9 to TRBJ2-7; D gene uncertain. Trimming took off 1 base at V and 6 bases at J, with 17 bases between the two ends. The CDR3 consists of 15 residues. The germline V gene has CDR1 SGDLS and CDR2 YYNGEE. The CDR3 loop reads CASSVNPSSFGEQYF. CDR3 nucleotides: TGTGCCAGCAGCGTAAATCCTAGTAGCTTCGGCGAGCAGTACTTC.

V and J are TRBV9 and TRBJ2-7; D unresolved. The CDR3 consists of 13 residues. V was trimmed by 4 bases and J by 0 bases, leaving 8 bases between them. The germline gives CDR1 SGDLS, CDR2 YYNGEE. CDR3 coding DNA: TGTGCCAGCAGCCCCACGAGCTCCTACGAGCAGTACTTC. Protein product: CASSPTSSYEQYF.

J is TRBJ1-1 and V is TRBV6-1, with TRBD1 matching over 8 bases. Germline CDR1 reads MNHNS; CDR2 reads SASEGT. CDR3 length equals 15 residues. The ends lost 5 bases at V and 5 bases at J; junction bases unmatched: 10. CDR3 DNA: TGTGCCAGCAGTCCCGGACAGGGCGGAGGGACTGAAGCTTTCTTT. This codes for CASSPGQGGGTEAFF.

The V call is TRBV29-1, the J call TRBJ2-7; D perhaps matches TRBD1 (5 bases). Germline loops: CDR1 SQVTM, CDR2 ANQGSEA. Trimming stripped 4 bases from V and 3 bases from J, with 13 bases between. This CDR3 region has 13 residues. As DNA, the CDR3 is TGCAGCGTTGGTCCCGACAGCCGCTACGAGCAGTACTTC. This translates into CSVGPDSRYEQYF.

This chain uses TRBV5-1 with TRBJ2-3; 8 bases align to TRBD2. J was trimmed by 7 bases and V by 4 bases; bases with no gene match: 8. This CDR3 spans 14 amino acids. The V gene's germline CDR1 is SGHRS and CDR2 YFSETQ. The CDR3: CASSPWQRGNTQYF. The CDR3 DNA reads as TGCGCCAGCAGCCCCTGGCAGCGGGGGAATACGCAGTATTTT. Filled out from reference TRBV5-1 and TRBJ2-3, the complete variable domain reads KAGVTQTPRYLIKTRGQQVTLSCSPISGHRSVSWYQQTPGQGLQFLFEYFSETQRNKGNFPGRFSGRQFSNSRSEMNVSTLELGDSALYLCASSPWQRGNTQYFGPGTRLTVL.

V is TRBV6-1 and J is TRBJ1-1, with D unclear. CDR1 is MNHNS and CDR2 is SASEGT in the germline V gene. Trimming shortened V by 1 base and J by 0 bases, and 6 bases separated the two germline ends. There are 14 residues in the CDR3. This chain's CDR3 is CASSEGSMNTEAFF. DNA for the CDR3: TGTGCCAGCAGTGAAGGAAGCATGAACACTGAAGCTTTCTTT.

The chain employs TRBV10-3 and TRBJ1-2; TRBD1 matches 7 bases. CDR1 ENHRY and CDR2 SYGVKD come from the germline V gene. V shed 4 bases and J 3 bases; nucleotides not matched to a gene: 5. The CDR3 runs to 14 residues. The CDR3 is CAISVDRVDYGYTF. Written as DNA, the CDR3 is TGTGCCATCAGTGTAGACAGGGTGGACTATGGCTACACCTTC.

The CDR3 sequence is CASSPDSSEQYF. In DNA form, the CDR3 reads TGTGCCAGCTCCCCCGACAGCTCCGAGCAGTACTTC. The gene calls are TRBV18 and TRBJ2-7; TRBD1 is a possible D gene (5 bases). V was cut by 6 bases and J by 6 bases, with 12 bases left in between. The CDR3 is made up of 12 amino acids. Germline V lookup: CDR1 KGHSH, CDR2 LQKENI.

The V call is TRBV5-4, the J call TRBJ1-2; 9 bases agree with TRBD1. The length of the CDR3 is 14 residues. Germline V gene lookup returns CDR1 SGHNT and CDR2 YYREEE (reference sequence). Trimming took 4 bases from V and 8 from J; bases not matched to a gene: 9. CDR3 amino acids: CASSRQTGGEGYTF. Written as DNA, the CDR3 is TGTGCCAGCAGCCGCCAGACAGGGGGAGAGGGCTACACCTTC.

In its sample, this clone was seen once. The rearrangement uses TRBV5-1 and TRBJ2-7; TRBD2 agrees at 11 bases. The CDR3 has 18 amino acids. In germline, CDR1 is SGHRS, CDR2 YFSETQ. The junction had 17 bases not matched to a gene; V was cut back by 4 bases and J by 5 bases. CDR3: CASSRSGGSGGAGNEQYF. DNA for the CDR3: TGCGCCAGCAGCCGGAGTGGAGGTAGCGGGGGGGCCGGTAACGAGCAGTACTTC.

V gene TRBV6-1 combines with J gene TRBJ1-1; 8 bases are a match to TRBD1. After removal of 10 bases from V and 3 bases from J, the junction contained 10 bases not matched to a gene. There are 14 residues in the CDR3. Germline CDR1 is MNHNS and CDR2 is SASEGT. As DNA, the CDR3 is TGTGCCACCGGACAGGGATCAAGGGACACTGAAGCTTTCTTT. Translation: CATGQGSRDTEAFF.

Only one count was recorded for this clone. The chain couples TRBV10-3 to TRBJ1-1; D perhaps matches TRBD1 (5 bases). The CDR3 is 17 amino acids. Trimming cost V 10 bases and J 5 bases, with 29 bases left between them. Per germline, CDR1 ENHRY and CDR2 SYGVKD. The CDR3 region is CATRFRVQSELRTEAFF. The CDR3 DNA reads as TGTGCCACCCGGTTCAGGGTTCAGAGTGAACTGCGGACTGAAGCTTTCTTT.

This clone was seen a single time. The V gene is TRBV7-2, the J gene TRBJ2-3; D is uncertain. The V end lost 3 bases, the J end lost 14 bases, and 18 bases lay between the germline ends. CDR1 SGHTA and CDR2 FQGNSA come from the germline V gene. The CDR3 sequence is 13 residues long. DNA for the CDR3: TGTGCCAGCAGCTTGGGCCGGATTTCCCCAACGTATTTT. Its protein is CASSLGRISPTYF.

The chain combines TRBV25-1 with TRBJ2-1; a weak D match, TRBD1 (5 bases). This CDR3 comprises 15 residues. V gave up 1 base and J gave up 5 bases, with 12 bases separating them. Per germline, CDR1 MGHDK and CDR2 SYGVNS. Here the CDR3 reads CASSESRRQNNEQFF. As DNA, the CDR3 is TGTGCCAGCAGTGAATCTCGAAGACAGAACAATGAGCAGTTCTTC.

This clone was seen a handful of times. The V call is TRBV6-1, the J call TRBJ2-1; TRBD1 agrees at 7 bases. V gave up 4 bases and J gave up 8 bases; unmatched junction bases: 8. Looked up from germline, CDR1 is MNHNS and CDR2 is SASEGT. The CDR3 has 14 residues. Here the CDR3 DNA reads TGTGCCAGCAGTGGGGAACAGGGGTCCGATGAGCAGTTCTTC. Translated, it gives CASSGEQGSDEQFF.

The chain has TRBV7-8 and TRBJ1-4; D not resolved. Per germline, CDR1 SGHVS and CDR2 FQNEAQ. Deletions cut 1 base from V and 1 base from J, with 13 bases between. The CDR3 sequence is 17 residues long. CDR3 sequence: CASSLGVLRGTNEKLFF. The CDR3 region has the DNA TGTGCCAGCAGCTTAGGGGTCCTACGAGGAACTAATGAAAAACTGTTTTTT.

This clone has just a few counts. The chain couples TRBV29-1 to TRBJ1-2, with TRBD1 matching 7 bases. Germline-derived CDR1 and CDR2 are SQVTM and ANQGSEA. This CDR3 is 12 amino acids long. With V trimmed by 4 bases and J by 4 bases, 3 bases remained unmatched. Written as DNA, the CDR3 is TGCAGCGTTGTAGGGGACAGCTATGGCTACACCTTC. This sequence encodes CSVVGDSYGYTF. Supplemented by reference TRBV29-1 and TRBJ1-2, the full variable domain reads SAVISQKPSRDICQRGTSLTIQCQVDSQVTMMFWYRQQPGQSLTLIATANQGSEATYESGFVIDKFPISRPNLTFSTLTVSNMSPEDSSIYLCSVVGDSYGYTFGSGTRLTVV.

This sequence joins TRBV5-5 and TRBJ1-6, with 9 bases lining up with TRBD1. Trimming took 4 bases from V and 9 from J; bases not matched to a gene: 14. This CDR3 is 17 amino acids long. The germline V gene encodes CDR1 SGHKS and CDR2 YYEKEE (reference sequence). CDR3 nucleotides: TGTGCCAGCAGCCGAACAGGGGGCGCATCGATATTTTCACCCCTCCACTTT. Encoded protein: CASSRTGGASIFSPLHF.

The rearrangement uses TRBV5-1 and TRBJ2-3; 8 bases align to TRBD1. CDR1 and CDR2 (germline): SGHRS, YFSETQ. V dropped 1 base and J dropped 1; count of bases not matched to a gene: 2. This CDR3 has 15 residues. The CDR3 DNA is TGCGCCAGCAGCTTGCAGGGACAGGGCACAGATACGCAGTATTTT. It codes for CASSLQGQGTDTQYF.